Listed below are T cell receptor beta chains from one sample, sequenced in a study of CD8+CD57+ T cells in acquired aplastic anemia. TCRdb re-derived calls from the reads in MiXCR, one entry per CDR3 protein. Of around 430,000 distinct CDR3 sequences listed, approximately 32% are singletons. The sample consisted of sorted CD4+, CD8+, or CD8+CD57+ T cells (not recorded which) from PBMCs. Source of these receptors: a human donor with aplastic anemia. Each CDR3 is given with its conserved first and last residue. Each record gives: D gene, J gene, clone size, V gene, CDR3 length, CDR3 DNA, CDR3 protein. A D gene is named only where the DNA matches it firmly. Some rows have no size entry. The others give once, few or many, or a class for an expanded clone.

D: NA
J: TRBJ2-7
size: many
V: TRBV5-1
length: 14
DNA: TGCGCCAGCAGACTACAGGGTCACGGCTACGAGCAGTACTTC
CDR3: CASRLQGHGYEQYF

D: TRBD1
J: TRBJ1-6
size: many
V: TRBV5-1
length: 15
DNA: TGCGCCAGCAGCCTGGGACAGGGTCCTTATTCACCCCTCCACTTT
CDR3: CASSLGQGPYSPLHF

D: NA
J: TRBJ2-5
size: few
V: TRBV20-1
length: 12
DNA: TGCAGTGCTGCAGACGTTCTCGAGACCCAGTACTTC
CDR3: CSAADVLETQYF

D: TRBD1
J: TRBJ1-1
size: NA
V: TRBV2
length: 12
DNA: TGTGCCAGCACCGGGACAGGATCTGAAGCTTTCTTT
CDR3: CASTGTGSEAFF

D: TRBD1
J: TRBJ2-2
size: once
V: TRBV7-2
length: 15
DNA: TGTGCCAGCAGCTCGGACAGGTTGACGTCCGGGGAGCTGTTTTTT
CDR3: CASSSDRLTSGELFF

D: NA
J: TRBJ2-5
size: NA
V: TRBV15
length: 15
DNA: TGTGCCACCAGCAGAACAGAGGGGGAGTGGGAGACCCAGTACTTC
CDR3: CATSRTEGEWETQYF

D: TRBD2
J: TRBJ2-5
size: NA
V: TRBV10-3
length: 14
DNA: TGTGCCACCGAAACTAGCGACGGGAATCAGCCCCAGTACTTC
CDR3: CATETSDGNQPQYF

D: NA
J: TRBJ1-6
size: many
V: TRBV2
length: 15
DNA: TGTGCCAGCATCGCGCCTGAGATGTGGAATTCACCCCTCCACTTT
CDR3: CASIAPEMWNSPLHF

D: TRBD1
J: TRBJ1-1
size: NA
V: TRBV7-2
length: 15
DNA: TGTGCCAGCAGCTTAGCCCAGGGGGCGTATCCTAGGGCTTTCTTT
CDR3: CASSLAQGAYPRAFF

D: NA
J: TRBJ1-3
size: many
V: TRBV15
length: 15
DNA: TGTGCCACCAGCAGAGATTACGCGGGTGGAAACACCATATATTTT
CDR3: CATSRDYAGGNTIYF

D: TRBD1
J: TRBJ1-6
size: few
V: TRBV6-5
length: 14
DNA: TGTGCCAGCAGTTCCGTGGACAGGGGTTCACCCCTCCACTTT
CDR3: CASSSVDRGSPLHF

D: TRBD1
J: TRBJ2-3
size: few
V: TRBV5-6
length: 15
DNA: TGTGCCAGCAGTTCCGGGACAGGAAAAACAGATACGCAGTATTTT
CDR3: CASSSGTGKTDTQYF

D: NA
J: TRBJ1-6
size: many
V: TRBV20-1
length: 13
DNA: TGCAGTGCTTATTTTGGCAATAATTCACCCCTCCACTTT
CDR3: CSAYFGNNSPLHF

D: NA
J: TRBJ2-1
size: many
V: TRBV15
length: 12
DNA: TGTGCCACCAGTATCTCCTACAATGAGCAGTTCTTC
CDR3: CATSISYNEQFF

D: TRBD1
J: TRBJ1-2
size: NA
V: TRBV20-1
length: 16
DNA: TGCAGTGCTAGAGGCGACAGGGAGGGAGCTAACTATGGCTACACCTTC
CDR3: CSARGDREGANYGYTF

D: TRBD1
J: TRBJ1-5
size: NA
V: TRBV10-3
length: 14
DNA: TGTGCCAGCAGTGATGGGACAGCAAATCAGCCCCAGCATTTT
CDR3: CASSDGTANQPQHF

D: NA
J: TRBJ1-2
size: few
V: TRBV27
length: 12
DNA: TGTGCCAGCAGTTCGACTAGGGGGTGGTACACCTTC
CDR3: CASSSTRGWYTF

D: NA
J: TRBJ1-1
size: few
V: TRBV7-2
length: 15
DNA: TGTGCCAGCAGCTTAGGGTTGGTTAGGCACACTGAAGCTTTCTTT
CDR3: CASSLGLVRHTEAFF

D: TRBD1
J: TRBJ1-1
size: many
V: TRBV25-1
length: 19
DNA: TGTGCCAGCAGTGATCCGGGACAGGGTGACCTGACCCTGAACACTGAAGCTTTCTTT
CDR3: CASSDPGQGDLTLNTEAFF

D: TRBD2
J: TRBJ2-1
size: few
V: TRBV6-5
length: 14
DNA: TGTGCCAGCAGTTTTGGGACTAGCGCCAATGAGCAGTTCTTC
CDR3: CASSFGTSANEQFF

D: TRBD2
J: TRBJ2-1
size: few
V: TRBV20-1
length: 16
DNA: TGCAGTGCTACCGGACTAGCGGGAGTTATGGGCAATGAGCAGTTCTTC
CDR3: CSATGLAGVMGNEQFF

D: NA
J: TRBJ2-7
size: many
V: TRBV2
length: 10
DNA: TGTGCCAGCAGTGTCTTCGAGCAGTACTTC
CDR3: CASSVFEQYF

D: NA
J: TRBJ1-6
size: NA
V: TRBV2
length: 13
DNA: TGCGCCGTTCGGGACGGGAATAATTCACCCCTCCACTTT
CDR3: CAVRDGNNSPLHF

D: NA
J: TRBJ1-5
size: many
V: TRBV20-1
length: 13
DNA: TGCAGTGCCGCCTATCAGGGAAATCAGCCCCAGCATTTT
CDR3: CSAAYQGNQPQHF

D: TRBD1
J: TRBJ1-2
size: NA
V: TRBV10-1
length: 14
DNA: TGCGCCAGCCTTCGAACCGGGACAGGGTTTGGCTACACCTTC
CDR3: CASLRTGTGFGYTF

D: TRBD1
J: TRBJ2-7
size: many
V: TRBV19
length: 12
DNA: TGTGCCAGTAGTTATACAGGGGGCGAGCAGTACTTC
CDR3: CASSYTGGEQYF

D: NA
J: TRBJ1-3
size: many
V: TRBV29-1
length: 12
DNA: TGCAGCGTTTTAGGCTCTGGAAACACCATATATTTT
CDR3: CSVLGSGNTIYF

D: NA
J: TRBJ1-5
size: few
V: TRBV10-3
length: 14
DNA: TGTGCCAGCAGCCTAGACAGGTTAAATCAGCCCCAGCATTTT
CDR3: CASSLDRLNQPQHF

D: TRBD2
J: TRBJ2-5
size: many
V: TRBV9
length: 12
DNA: TGTGCCAGCGGGAGGGGCGGAGAGACCCAGTACTTC
CDR3: CASGRGGETQYF

D: TRBD1
J: TRBJ1-6
size: NA
V: TRBV12-3/TRBV12-4
length: 18
DNA: TGTGCCAGCAGTTTTTACCGAACAGGGGGCAGAGGGAATTCACCCCTCCACTTT
CDR3: CASSFYRTGGRGNSPLHF

D: TRBD1
J: TRBJ1-5
size: many
V: TRBV20-1
length: 14
DNA: TGCAGTGCCCAGGGGGCGAAGGCCAATCAGCCCCAGCATTTT
CDR3: CSAQGAKANQPQHF

D: NA
J: TRBJ2-7
size: few
V: TRBV2
length: 14
DNA: TGTGCCAGCCTAACCCGGGACGCCTCCTACGAGCAGTACTTC
CDR3: CASLTRDASYEQYF

D: NA
J: TRBJ2-7
size: NA
V: TRBV7-2
length: 14
DNA: TGTGCCAGCAGCTTAGCGTCGAGCTCCTACGAGCAGTACTTC
CDR3: CASSLASSSYEQYF

D: NA
J: TRBJ1-6
size: many
V: TRBV6-1
length: 13
DNA: TGTGCCAGCAGCCCAGGGGCGTTTGCACCCCTCCACTTT
CDR3: CASSPGAFAPLHF

D: NA
J: TRBJ1-5
size: many
V: TRBV19
length: 15
DNA: TGTGCCAGTAGTGGAGGGGGAAGGGCAAATCAGCCCCAGCATTTT
CDR3: CASSGGGRANQPQHF

D: NA
J: TRBJ2-7
size: many
V: TRBV7-6
length: 13
DNA: TGTGCCAGCAGCTCGGCGGGGAGCTACGAGCAGTACTTC
CDR3: CASSSAGSYEQYF

D: NA
J: TRBJ2-5
size: few
V: TRBV7-9
length: 13
DNA: TGTGCCAGCAGTACTCGGGCCCAAGAGACCCAGTACTTC
CDR3: CASSTRAQETQYF

D: TRBD1
J: TRBJ2-2
size: NA
V: TRBV10-2
length: 16
DNA: TGCGCCAGCAGCACCACCGGGACAGGGAACACCGGGGAGCTGTTTTTT
CDR3: CASSTTGTGNTGELFF

D: TRBD1
J: TRBJ1-2
size: few
V: TRBV30
length: 13
DNA: TGTGCCTGGAGCCCGGGACAGGGGTGGGGCTACACCTTC
CDR3: CAWSPGQGWGYTF

D: NA
J: TRBJ1-1
size: NA
V: TRBV4-2
length: 13
DNA: TGTGCCAGCAGCTACGGGAGGGAGACTGAAGCTTTCTTT
CDR3: CASSYGRETEAFF

D: NA
J: TRBJ2-7
size: few
V: TRBV3-1
length: 15
DNA: TGTGCCAGCAGCCAAGTGCGGCTGCCGGGGTACGAGCAGTACTTC
CDR3: CASSQVRLPGYEQYF

D: TRBD1
J: TRBJ1-6
size: NA
V: TRBV10-1
length: 13
DNA: TGCGCCGCAAACAGGGGATATAATTCACCCCTCCACTTT
CDR3: CAANRGYNSPLHF

D: NA
J: TRBJ2-3
size: NA
V: TRBV25-1
length: 15
DNA: TGTGCCAGCAGTTTAGGGGACCCTAGCACAGATACGCAGTATTTT
CDR3: CASSLGDPSTDTQYF

D: NA
J: TRBJ1-2
size: NA
V: TRBV25-1
length: 14
DNA: TGTGCCAGCAGTGAAGACCTGGTAGGGGATGGCTACACCTTC
CDR3: CASSEDLVGDGYTF

D: NA
J: TRBJ1-3
size: NA
V: TRBV11-2
length: 14
DNA: TGTGCCAGCAGCTTAGGCCAGGGCCCCAACACCATATATTTT
CDR3: CASSLGQGPNTIYF

D: TRBD2
J: TRBJ2-2
size: NA
V: TRBV4-3
length: 17
DNA: TGCGCCAGCAGCCAAGAACTAGCGGGGGGCCCCACCGGGGAGCTGTTTTTT
CDR3: CASSQELAGGPTGELFF

D: NA
J: TRBJ1-3
size: NA
V: TRBV5-5
length: 15
DNA: TGTGCCAGCAGCCCGTACCGGAGCTCTGGAAACACCATATATTTT
CDR3: CASSPYRSSGNTIYF

D: NA
J: TRBJ2-3
size: many
V: TRBV20-1
length: 11
DNA: TGCAGTGCTAGGGGCACAGATACGCAGTATTTT
CDR3: CSARGTDTQYF

D: NA
J: TRBJ1-5
size: NA
V: TRBV30
length: 13
DNA: TGTGCCTGGAGTGGACACCTCAATCAGCCCCAGCATTTT
CDR3: CAWSGHLNQPQHF

D: TRBD2
J: TRBJ2-7
size: NA
V: TRBV10-3
length: 18
DNA: TGTGCCATCAGTGAGGGGGGGGGTACCGGGGCGTATCCCTACGAGCAGTACTTC
CDR3: CAISEGGGTGAYPYEQYF

D: NA
J: TRBJ2-5
size: NA
V: TRBV29-1
length: 12
DNA: TGCAGCCCGACGACAGGCGAGGAGACCCAGTACTTC
CDR3: CSPTTGEETQYF

D: NA
J: TRBJ1-2
size: NA
V: TRBV30
length: 14
DNA: TGTGCCTGGAGTGTAGGGGCAGGAGACTATGGCTACACCTTC
CDR3: CAWSVGAGDYGYTF

D: NA
J: TRBJ2-5
size: few
V: TRBV20-1
length: 17
DNA: TGCAGTGCTAGAGATCTGGGAGGGCAGGGGCTTCGAGAGACCCAGTACTTC
CDR3: CSARDLGGQGLRETQYF

D: NA
J: TRBJ2-3
size: many
V: TRBV5-5
length: 14
DNA: TGTGCCAGCAGCCCGACTTCGGGGGCAGATACGCAGTATTTT
CDR3: CASSPTSGADTQYF

D: TRBD2
J: TRBJ2-5
size: NA
V: TRBV12-3/TRBV12-4
length: 13
DNA: TGTGCCAGCAGTTTTCTAGCGGGAGAGACCCAGTACTTC
CDR3: CASSFLAGETQYF